This T cell receptor (beta chain) emerged from a study of shared clonotypes between healthy human individuals. Study-wide background: Per donor, three plates held CD4 naive cells, three held CD4 memory, two held CD8 naive and one held CD8 memory. Study-wide findings and caveats: Despite large depth, rarefaction showed incomplete sorted-subset sequencing. Relative to memory subsets, naive subsets generally showed larger estimated richness.

With regard to this clone: The antigen is unknown.

The germline V gene encodes CDR1 MDHEN and CDR2 SYDVKM. The V and J ends lost 5 bases and 4 bases respectively, with 18 bases between them. The CDR3 is 16 residues long. CD45RO negativity and positive selection for CCR7 defined naive CD8 cells, a population that excluded terminally differentiated effector memory CD45RA+ cells. The DNA input per sorted-subset replicate PCR was roughly 0.2 ug, corresponding to 30,000 or so T cell genomes. Sequencing used immunoSEQ multiplex PCR; TCRdb keeps in-frame clones, though not all of them. In the table there are under 1 million clones, about 96% of which are singletons.

The specimen sequenced was naive CD8+ T cells sorted from blood. The chain links TRBV28 to TRBJ2-1, with D maybe TRBD2 (5 bases). This sequence was found in a man aged 25 to 40 in good health. The CDR3 loop reads CASSPPLEANYNEQFF. The CDR3 nucleotides are TGTGCCAGCAGTCCGCCCTTGGAGGCTAATTACAATGAGCAGTTCTTC.